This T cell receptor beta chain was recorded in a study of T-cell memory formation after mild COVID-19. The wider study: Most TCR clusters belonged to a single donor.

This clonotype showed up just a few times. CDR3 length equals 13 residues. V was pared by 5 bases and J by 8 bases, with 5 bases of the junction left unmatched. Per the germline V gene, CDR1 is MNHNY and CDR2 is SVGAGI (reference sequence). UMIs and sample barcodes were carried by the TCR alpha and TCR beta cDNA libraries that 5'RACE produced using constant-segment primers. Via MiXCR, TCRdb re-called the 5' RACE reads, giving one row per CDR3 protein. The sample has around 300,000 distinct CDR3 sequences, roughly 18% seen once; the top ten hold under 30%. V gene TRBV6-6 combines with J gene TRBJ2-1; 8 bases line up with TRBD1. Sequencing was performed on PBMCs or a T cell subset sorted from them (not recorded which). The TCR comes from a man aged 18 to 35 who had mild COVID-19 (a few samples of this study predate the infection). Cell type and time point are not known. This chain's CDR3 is CASSLRGHDEQFF. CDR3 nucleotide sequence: TGTGCCAGCAGTCTCAGGGGGCACGATGAGCAGTTCTTC.